This T cell receptor beta chain was profiled in a study of response to subunit inactivated influenza vaccine. This clonotype showed up many times. Its antigen is not known. Findings and limits, study-wide: Researchers suggested that each seasonal influenza vaccination recruits few new T cells.

TCRdb fed the RT-PCR reads into MiXCR, producing one record per CDR3 protein. The sample yields about 520,000 distinct CDR3 sequences, approximately 6.9% seen once. The sequence came from a man between 50 and 70 years old who received an inactivated influenza vaccine. Sample: PBMCs from blood, taken approximately 25 months after vaccination.

CDR3 bases: TGTGCCAGCAGTTTAGAGGGGACGGCTTATGGCTACACCTTC. The encoded protein is CASSLEGTAYGYTF. The rearrangement joins TRBV12-3 or TRBV12-4 to TRBJ1-2; D possibly corresponds to TRBD1 (5 bases). This CDR3 is 14 amino acids long. V was clipped by 1 base and J by 5 bases, with 11 bases between them.